This T cell receptor beta chain was documented in a study of shared clonotypes between healthy human individuals. Whole-study findings and limits: It was expected that sequencing depth would affect clonotype sharing among donors.

For this clone: Its antigen is not known.

Splitting of CD4+ cells produced CD45RA+ naive and CD45RA-negative memory subsets. This CDR3 is built from 11 residues. The germline V gene has CDR1 MNHNY and CDR2 SVGAGI (reference sequence). With 0 bases removed from V and 8 bases from J, the gap between germline ends came to 2 bases. Sorted subsets were amplified in replicate PCRs using approximately 0.2 ug DNA, roughly 30,000 T cell genomes. TCRdb's copy holds only in-frame clones and misses some; the assay was immunoSEQ multiplex PCR. The top ten clones hold 0.89% of a sample with over 950,000 clones, about 72% of them seen once. Sequencing input: memory CD4+ T cells from PBMCs. Subset described: CD45RA-negative fraction. The receptor was isolated from a man between 18 and 29 years old in good health. Some clones in this sample may be carry-over from other donors' samples. This chain joins TRBV6-6 and TRBJ2-4, with no clear D. The CDR3 DNA reads TGTGCCAGCAGTTACTCACACATTCAGTACTTC. Its protein product is CASSYSHIQYF.